Listed below are T cell receptor beta chains from one sample, sequenced in a study of shared clonotypes between healthy human individuals. Profiling relied on immunoSEQ multiplex PCR, and the TCRdb table lists in-frame clones only, not all of them. The table shows over 850,000 clones, with around three quarters occurring only once. Sequencing input: memory CD4+ T cells from PBMCs. These TCRs come from a man between 18 and 29 years old in good health. Some clones in this sample may be carry-over from other donors' samples. Each CDR3 is given with its conserved first and last residue. The order of the fields is V gene, clone size, CDR3 length, D gene, J gene, CDR3 protein, CDR3 DNA. The D gene is left open where the match is weak. Clone size is shown for a subset of rows, as once, few, many or a class of expanded clone.

V: TRBV4-2; size: once; length: 14; D: .; J: TRBJ1-2; CDR3: CASSHRAGSYGYTF; DNA: TGTGCCAGCAGCCACAGGGCAGGGAGCTATGGCTACACCTTC
V: TRBV30; size: once; length: 14; D: .; J: TRBJ2-3; CDR3: CAWDSFSGTDTQYF; DNA: TGTGCCTGGGATAGCTTTTCTGGCACAGATACGCAGTATTTT
V: TRBV4-1; size: .; length: 19; D: TRBD2; J: TRBJ2-7; CDR3: CASSQEFGGTSGRAYEQYF; DNA: TGCGCCAGCAGCCAAGAATTCGGGGGGACTAGCGGGAGAGCCTACGAGCAGTACTTC
V: TRBV30; size: .; length: 16; D: .; J: TRBJ2-2; CDR3: CAWSRLTSSAAGELFF; DNA: TGTGCCTGGAGCCGACTAACCTCTAGCGCGGCCGGGGAGCTGTTTTTT
V: TRBV11-3; size: .; length: 13; D: TRBD1; J: TRBJ2-1; CDR3: CASSFTGVGEQFF; DNA: TGTGCCAGCAGCTTCACAGGGGTTGGCGAGCAGTTCTTC
V: TRBV9; size: .; length: 16; D: .; J: TRBJ2-5; CDR3: CASSDAGSFGGETQYF; DNA: TGTGCCAGCAGCGACGCCGGGTCCTTCGGGGGAGAGACCCAGTACTTC
V: TRBV10-3; size: .; length: 13; D: .; J: TRBJ2-5; CDR3: CAIKGPNQETQYF; DNA: TGTGCCATCAAGGGCCCGAACCAAGAGACCCAGTACTTC
V: TRBV10-1; size: few; length: 13; D: TRBD2; J: TRBJ2-2; CDR3: CASSGGGTGELFF; DNA: TGCGCCAGCAGTGGGGGGGGCACCGGGGAGCTGTTTTTT
V: TRBV9; size: once; length: 14; D: .; J: TRBJ1-1; CDR3: CASTPGVSLTEAFF; DNA: TGTGCCAGCACCCCGGGAGTCTCGCTGACTGAAGCTTTCTTT
V: TRBV18; size: few; length: 16; D: TRBD1; J: TRBJ1-1; CDR3: CASSPGQGTPGVEAFF; DNA: TGTGCCAGCTCACCGGGACAGGGAACCCCCGGGGTTGAAGCTTTCTTT
V: TRBV19; size: .; length: 11; D: .; J: TRBJ1-2; CDR3: CASRLDNGYTF; DNA: TGTGCCAGTAGACTCGACAATGGCTACACCTTC
V: TRBV7-2; size: .; length: 14; D: .; J: TRBJ2-3; CDR3: CASSLFIRTDTQYF; DNA: TGTGCCAGCAGCTTATTTATCCGCACAGATACGCAGTATTTT
V: TRBV4-1; size: .; length: 15; D: TRBD1; J: TRBJ1-2; CDR3: CASSQEIRGLYGYTF; DNA: TGCGCCAGCAGCCAAGAAATCAGGGGGCTCTATGGCTACACCTTC
V: TRBV7-9; size: .; length: 15; D: TRBD1; J: TRBJ2-7; CDR3: CASSLTQGAFYEQYF; DNA: TGTGCCAGCAGCCTTACACAGGGGGCATTCTACGAGCAGTACTTC
V: TRBV5-1; size: .; length: 14; D: .; J: TRBJ2-5; CDR3: CASSLIAREETQYF; DNA: TGCGCCAGCAGCTTGATAGCGAGGGAAGAGACCCAGTACTTC
V: TRBV4-1; size: .; length: 15; D: TRBD2; J: TRBJ2-1; CDR3: CASSLFSGSGDEQFF; DNA: TGCGCCAGCAGCCTCTTTAGCGGGAGTGGGGATGAGCAGTTCTTC
V: TRBV11-3; size: .; length: 16; D: TRBD2; J: TRBJ2-3; CDR3: CASSVGLAGETDTQYF; DNA: TGTGCCAGCAGCGTGGGACTAGCGGGAGAAACAGATACGCAGTATTTT
V: TRBV6-1; size: .; length: 16; D: TRBD1; J: TRBJ1-2; CDR3: CASSATQPGTGVGYTF; DNA: TGTGCCAGCAGTGCCACACAACCGGGGACAGGGGTTGGCTACACCTTC
V: TRBV28; size: .; length: 16; D: .; J: TRBJ2-7; CDR3: CASSFFRASSSYEQYF; DNA: TGTGCCAGCAGTTTTTTTCGGGCTAGCAGCTCCTACGAGCAGTACTTC
V: TRBV29-1; size: few; length: 12; D: .; J: TRBJ1-1; CDR3: CSVTGTNLEAFF; DNA: TGCAGCGTCACCGGGACAAACCTTGAAGCTTTCTTT
V: TRBV5-1; size: .; length: 16; D: TRBD1; J: TRBJ1-5; CDR3: CASSLNPDRGIQPQHF; DNA: TGCGCCAGCAGCCTCAACCCGGACAGGGGTATCCAGCCCCAGCATTTT
V: TRBV6-6; size: .; length: 13; D: .; J: TRBJ2-1; CDR3: CASSPGSGYEQFF; DNA: TGTGCCAGCAGTCCAGGTAGCGGCTACGAGCAGTTCTTC
V: TRBV5-1; size: .; length: 14; D: TRBD2; J: TRBJ2-3; CDR3: CASSLTGGPDTQYF; DNA: TGCGCCAGCAGCTTGACGGGGGGTCCAGATACGCAGTATTTT
V: TRBV9; size: .; length: 15; D: .; J: TRBJ2-1; CDR3: CASSSRPGGGDEQFF; DNA: TGTGCCAGCAGCTCAAGACCGGGAGGGGGCGATGAGCAGTTCTTC
V: TRBV4-3; size: .; length: 16; D: TRBD1; J: TRBJ2-7; CDR3: CASSQDLRQGAREQYF; DNA: TGCGCCAGCAGCCAAGATCTTAGACAGGGGGCACGGGAGCAGTACTTC
V: TRBV5-1; size: .; length: 14; D: TRBD1; J: TRBJ1-4; CDR3: CASSPGQGSEKLFF; DNA: TGCGCCAGCAGCCCGGGACAGGGGAGTGAAAAACTGTTTTTT
V: TRBV29-1; size: .; length: 14; D: .; J: TRBJ2-7; CDR3: CSVKIAVSSYEQYF; DNA: TGCAGCGTAAAAATAGCGGTGAGCTCCTACGAGCAGTACTTC
V: TRBV2; size: .; length: 16; D: TRBD2; J: TRBJ2-1; CDR3: CASRTSSGRGGYEQFF; DNA: TGTGCCAGCAGAACGAGTAGCGGGAGGGGAGGGTATGAGCAGTTCTTC
V: TRBV30; size: .; length: 15; D: TRBD1; J: TRBJ1-3; CDR3: CAWSVNRGAGNTIYF; DNA: TGTGCCTGGAGTGTGAACAGGGGTGCTGGAAACACCATATATTTT
V: TRBV14; size: .; length: 13; D: .; J: TRBJ2-1; CDR3: CASSLRPWYEQFF; DNA: TGTGCCAGCAGTCTAAGGCCCTGGTACGAGCAGTTCTTC
V: TRBV2; size: .; length: 14; D: TRBD1; J: TRBJ1-2; CDR3: CASAGQGSNYGYTF; DNA: TGTGCCAGCGCCGGACAGGGTTCTAACTATGGCTACACCTTC
V: TRBV4-3; size: .; length: 16; D: .; J: TRBJ1-2; CDR3: CASSQVGEEQIYGYTF; DNA: TGCGCCAGCAGCCAAGTAGGGGAGGAACAGATCTATGGCTACACCTTC
V: TRBV5-1; size: .; length: 15; D: TRBD1; J: TRBJ1-2; CDR3: CASGPGGTANYGYTF; DNA: TGCGCCAGCGGCCCTGGGGGGACAGCGAACTATGGCTACACCTTC
V: TRBV5-1; size: .; length: 15; D: .; J: TRBJ2-3; CDR3: CASSLADSRTDTQYF; DNA: TGCGCCAGCAGCTTGGCGGACAGTCGCACAGATACGCAGTATTTT
V: TRBV6-4; size: .; length: 14; D: .; J: TRBJ2-5; CDR3: CASRGLSGQETQYF; DNA: TGTGCCAGCAGGGGTTTAAGCGGTCAAGAGACCCAGTACTTC
V: TRBV5-1; size: .; length: 14; D: TRBD1; J: TRBJ2-7; CDR3: CASRDGTGSYEQYF; DNA: TGCGCCAGCAGAGATGGGACAGGATCCTACGAGCAGTACTTC
V: TRBV2; size: .; length: 11; D: .; J: TRBJ1-2; CDR3: CASSEKGGYTF; DNA: TGTGCCAGCAGTGAAAAGGGTGGCTACACCTTC
V: TRBV10-2; size: .; length: 13; D: .; J: TRBJ2-2; CDR3: CASREEYAGELFF; DNA: TGCGCCAGCAGAGAGGAGTATGCCGGGGAGCTGTTTTTT
V: TRBV5-1; size: once; length: 15; D: .; J: TRBJ2-2; CDR3: CASRLDLIFTGELFF; DNA: TGCGCCAGCAGGTTGGACCTCATTTTCACCGGGGAGCTGTTTTTT
V: TRBV4-1; size: .; length: 17; D: .; J: TRBJ1-5; CDR3: CASSRGEGGSNNQPQHF; DNA: TGCGCCAGCAGCCGGGGAGAAGGGGGTTCGAACAATCAGCCCCAGCATTTT
V: TRBV7-3; size: .; length: 15; D: TRBD1; J: TRBJ2-7; CDR3: CASSSRQGGAYEQYF; DNA: TGTGCCAGCAGCTCCCGACAGGGTGGAGCCTACGAGCAGTACTTC
V: TRBV20-1; size: .; length: 10; D: .; J: TRBJ1-2; CDR3: CSARARDYTF; DNA: TGCAGTGCTAGGGCCCGGGACTACACCTTC
V: TRBV7-2; size: .; length: 16; D: TRBD1; J: TRBJ1-5; CDR3: CASSLVGTGTYQPQHF; DNA: TGTGCCAGCAGCTTAGTCGGGACAGGGACCTATCAGCCCCAGCATTTT
V: TRBV27; size: once; length: 15; D: .; J: TRBJ1-5; CDR3: CASRPLGALDQPQHF; DNA: TGTGCCAGCAGGCCACTCGGAGCCTTAGATCAGCCCCAGCATTTT
V: TRBV7-2; size: .; length: 14; D: .; J: TRBJ1-2; CDR3: CASSLKVGGYGYTF; DNA: TGTGCCAGCAGCTTGAAGGTCGGAGGCTATGGCTACACCTTC
V: TRBV9; size: .; length: 13; D: .; J: TRBJ1-1; CDR3: CASSGDLNTEAFF; DNA: TGTGCCAGCAGCGGGGACTTAAACACTGAAGCTTTCTTT
V: TRBV5-1; size: .; length: 14; D: .; J: TRBJ2-1; CDR3: CASSPGDKYNEQFF; DNA: TGCGCCAGCAGCCCGGGAGATAAATACAATGAGCAGTTCTTC